The next 7 T cell receptor beta chains were all read from a single sample in a study of shared clonotypes between healthy human individuals. Repertoires were generated with immunoSEQ multiplex PCR, while TCRdb's copy carries only in-frame clones and drops some. The sample carries some 2,500,000 clones, roughly 92% recorded once. The sample comprised naive CD4+ T cells from PBMCs. Subset meaning: CD45RA+ positively selected. The source is a man aged 18 to 30 in good health. Some clones in this sample may be carry-over from other donors' samples.

The CDR3 DNA reads TGTGCCAGCAGGACCCTGTGGGTCACTGAAGCTTTCTTT. Residues: CASRTLWVTEAFF. The V and J genes are TRBV6-5 and TRBJ1-1; D is uncertain. This CDR3 comprises 13 residues. Germline CDR1 reads MNHEY; CDR2 reads SVGAGI. Deletions cut 6 bases from V and 4 bases from J, with 12 bases between.

The chain combines TRBV5-4 with TRBJ2-1; D remains unclear. Trimming removed 4 bases at V and 1 base at J, with 9 bases between. Per the germline V gene, CDR1 is SGHNT and CDR2 is YYREEE (reference sequence). The CDR3 has 14 residues. CDR3 nucleotides: TGTGCCAGCAGCCCCTATATTTCCTACAATGAGCAGTTCTTC. It encodes CASSPYISYNEQFF.

The V call is TRBV5-4, the J call TRBJ2-1; 12 nucleotides align to TRBD2. Trimming took 4 bases from V and 5 from J; bases not matched to a gene: 4. The CDR3 consists of 15 residues. Germline V gene sequence: CDR1 SGHNT, CDR2 YYREEE (reference sequence). In DNA, the CDR3 is TGTGCCAGCAGCCCCCTAGCGGGGGGGAACAATGAGCAGTTCTTC. This encodes CASSPLAGGNNEQFF.

The chain joins TRBV6-6 to TRBJ2-2; 10 nucleotides agree with TRBD1. Germline V gene lookup returns CDR1 MNHNY and CDR2 SVGAGI (reference sequence). V shed 6 bases, J shed 5 bases, and the junction held 6 bases outside the gene matches. The CDR3 runs to 15 residues. The CDR3: CASSQGQGWTGELFF. The CDR3 DNA follows: TGTGCCAGCAGCCAGGGACAGGGGTGGACCGGGGAGCTGTTTTTT.

This clone was seen once. The rearrangement links TRBV6-6 to TRBJ2-1; D unclear. Germline CDR1 is MNHNY and CDR2 is SVGAGI (reference sequence). Trimming took 2 bases from V and 4 from J, leaving 15 bases between them. There are 16 residues in the CDR3. CDR3 sequence (DNA): TGTGCCAGCAGTTACCGGGTGGCCCTGGGGTACAATGAGCAGTTCTTC. It yields the protein CASSYRVALGYNEQFF.

The chain has TRBV27 and TRBJ2-1; D is perhaps TRBD2 (5 bases). Germline V gives CDR1 MNHEY, CDR2 SMNVEV (reference sequence). V was trimmed by 0 bases and J by 4 bases, leaving 10 bases between them. CDR3 length: 15 residues. The CDR3 loop is CASSLSGVYYNEQFF. The CDR3, as DNA: TGTGCCAGCAGTTTATCCGGGGTTTATTACAATGAGCAGTTCTTC.

The chain is built from TRBV18 and TRBJ1-1, with D possibly TRBD1 on 6 matching bases. The CDR3 has 15 amino acids. Trimming removed 1 base from V and 5 bases from J, with 14 bases in between. Germline loops: CDR1 KGHSH, CDR2 LQKENI. In DNA, the CDR3 is TGTGCCAGCTCACCACTCAGGGGCCTCGGGACTGAAGCTTTCTTT. Encoded protein: CASSPLRGLGTEAFF.